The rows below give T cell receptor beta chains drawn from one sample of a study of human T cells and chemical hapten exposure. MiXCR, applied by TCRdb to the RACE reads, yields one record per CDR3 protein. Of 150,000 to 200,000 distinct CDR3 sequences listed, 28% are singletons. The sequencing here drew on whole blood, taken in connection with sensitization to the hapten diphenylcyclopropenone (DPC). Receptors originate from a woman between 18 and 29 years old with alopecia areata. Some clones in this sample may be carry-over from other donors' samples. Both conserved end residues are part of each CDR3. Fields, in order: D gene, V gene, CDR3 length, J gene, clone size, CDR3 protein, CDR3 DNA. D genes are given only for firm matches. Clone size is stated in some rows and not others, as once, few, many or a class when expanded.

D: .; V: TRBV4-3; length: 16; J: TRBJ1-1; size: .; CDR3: CASSQELLGVPTEAFF; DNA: TGCGCCAGCAGCCAAGAGCTCCTAGGGGTGCCCACTGAAGCTTTCTTT
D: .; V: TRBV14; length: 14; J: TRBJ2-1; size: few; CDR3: CASSRQRVGNEQFF; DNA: TGTGCCAGCAGTCGACAGCGGGTCGGCAATGAGCAGTTCTTC
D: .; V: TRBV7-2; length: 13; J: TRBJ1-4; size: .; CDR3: CASSPDAGEKLFF; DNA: TGTGCCAGCAGCCCAGATGCGGGGGAAAAACTGTTTTTT
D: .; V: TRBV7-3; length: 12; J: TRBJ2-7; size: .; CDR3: CASSHDSYEQYF; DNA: TGTGCCAGCAGCCACGACAGCTACGAGCAGTACTTC
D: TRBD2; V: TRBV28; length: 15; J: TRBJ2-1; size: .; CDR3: CASSLNSGPYNEQFF; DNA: TGTGCCAGCAGTTTAAATAGCGGGCCCTACAATGAGCAGTTCTTC
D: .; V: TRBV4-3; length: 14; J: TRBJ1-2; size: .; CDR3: CASSQDLSPYGYTF; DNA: TGCGCCAGCAGCCAAGACCTCAGCCCCTATGGCTACACCTTC
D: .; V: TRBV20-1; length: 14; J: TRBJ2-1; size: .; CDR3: CSAKPARFHNEQFF; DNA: TGCAGTGCTAAACCGGCGCGATTCCACAATGAGCAGTTCTTC
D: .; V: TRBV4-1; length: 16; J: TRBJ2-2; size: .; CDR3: CASSRRTAYDTGELFF; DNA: TGCGCCAGCAGCCGACGGACTGCGTATGACACCGGGGAGCTGTTTTTT
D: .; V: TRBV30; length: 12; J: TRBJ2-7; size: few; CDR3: CAWQGRNYEQYF; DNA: TGTGCCTGGCAGGGGAGAAACTACGAGCAGTACTTC
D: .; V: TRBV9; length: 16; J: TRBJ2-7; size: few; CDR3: CASSVGWGGASYEQYF; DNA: TGTGCCAGCAGCGTAGGATGGGGGGGCGCGTCCTACGAGCAGTACTTC
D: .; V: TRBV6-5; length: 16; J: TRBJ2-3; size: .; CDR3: CASSYSSSSYTDTQYF; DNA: TGTGCCAGCAGTTACTCGTCGTCTTCCTACACAGATACGCAGTATTTT
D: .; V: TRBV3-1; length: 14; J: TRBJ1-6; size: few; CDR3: CASSQVARRSPLHF; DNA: TGTGCCAGCAGCCAAGTGGCACGGAGATCACCCCTCCACTTT
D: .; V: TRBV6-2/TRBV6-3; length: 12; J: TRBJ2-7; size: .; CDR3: CASRGPSREQYF; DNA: TGTGCCAGCCGGGGCCCCTCGAGGGAGCAGTACTTC
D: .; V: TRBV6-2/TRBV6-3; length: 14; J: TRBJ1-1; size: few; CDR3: CASSAAGGLRGAFF; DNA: TGTGCCTCATCGGCGGCGGGGGGCCTACGCGGGGCTTTCTTT
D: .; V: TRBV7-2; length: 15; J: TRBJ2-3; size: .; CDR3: CASSLEGTSSDTQYF; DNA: TGTGCCAGCAGCTTAGAGGGAACCTCGTCAGATACGCAGTATTTT
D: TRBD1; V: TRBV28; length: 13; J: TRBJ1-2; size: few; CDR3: CASTEDRVYGYTF; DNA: TGTGCCAGCACCGAGGACAGGGTTTATGGCTACACCTTC
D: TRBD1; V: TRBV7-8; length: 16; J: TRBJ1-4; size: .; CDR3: CASSLDLSTGNEKLFF; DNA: TGTGCCAGCAGCTTAGATTTGTCGACAGGGAATGAAAAACTGTTTTTT
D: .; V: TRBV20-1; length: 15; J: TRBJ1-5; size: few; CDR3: CSAVWGRQSNQPQHF; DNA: TGCAGTGCTGTTTGGGGCCGGCAAAGCAATCAGCCCCAGCATTTT